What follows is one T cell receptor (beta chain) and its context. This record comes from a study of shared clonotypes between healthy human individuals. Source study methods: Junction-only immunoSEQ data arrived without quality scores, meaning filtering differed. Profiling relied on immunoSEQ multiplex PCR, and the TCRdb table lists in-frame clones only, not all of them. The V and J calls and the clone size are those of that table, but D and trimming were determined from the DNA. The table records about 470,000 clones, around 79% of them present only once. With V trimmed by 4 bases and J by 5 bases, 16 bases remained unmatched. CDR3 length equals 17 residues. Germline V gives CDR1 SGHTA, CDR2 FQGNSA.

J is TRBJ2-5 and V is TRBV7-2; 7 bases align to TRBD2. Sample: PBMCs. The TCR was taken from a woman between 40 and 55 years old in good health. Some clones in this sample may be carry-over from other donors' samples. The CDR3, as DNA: TGTGCCAGCAGCTCGACTAGCTCACGAAGCGGTGTGGAGACCCAGTACTTC. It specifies CASSSTSSRSGVETQYF. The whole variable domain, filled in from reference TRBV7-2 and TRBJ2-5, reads GAGVSQSPSNKVTEKGKDVELRCDPISGHTALYWYRQSLGQGLEFLIYFQGNSAPDKSGLPSDRFSAERTGGSVSTLTIQRTQQEDSAVYLCASSSTSSRSGVETQYFGPGTRLLVL.